This passage covers 24 T cell receptor beta chains from one sample sequenced in a study of T cell responses to AZD1222 COVID-19 vaccine. Some clones are missing from TCRdb's copy, which holds only in-frame ones; the method was immunoSEQ multiplex PCR. The sample consists of approximately 70,000 clones, more than 80% of them appearing once. The sample was peripheral blood, taken on day 0 of AZD1222 vaccination. The receptors stem from an adult in good health.

The V gene is TRBV4-1, the J gene TRBJ1-5; possible D gene TRBD1, 6 bases. The V end was cut by 1 base, the J end by 8 bases, with 12 bases between. The CDR3 runs 14 residues. Germline V gives CDR1 MGHRA, CDR2 YSYEKL. CDR3 nucleotide sequence: TGCGCCAGCAGCCAAGTGGTCCAGGGGAAGCCCCAGCATTTT. Translating it yields CASSQVVQGKPQHF.

The chain employs TRBV6-2 or TRBV6-3 and TRBJ1-5; the D is unclear. This CDR3 has 13 amino acids. The germline V gene has CDR1 MNHEY and CDR2 SVGEGT. The V gene lost 0 bases and the J gene lost 3 bases, with 3 bases spanning the gap. DNA of the CDR3: TGTGCCAGCAGTTACTCACTCAATCAGCCCCAGCATTTT. Translating it yields CASSYSLNQPQHF.

This clone was seen a handful of times. The chain combines TRBV5-4 with TRBJ2-1, with 11 positions matching TRBD2. This CDR3 region has 14 residues. CDR1 is SGHNT and CDR2 is YYREEE in the germline V gene (reference sequence). J lost 6 bases, V lost 5 bases, and 4 bases had no gene match. The CDR3 loop is CASRLGLAANEQFF. CDR3 bases: TGTGCCAGCAGGCTGGGACTAGCGGCCAATGAGCAGTTCTTC.

Comment on this clone: Other DNA variants within this sample encode the same CDR3. V and J are TRBV6-5 and TRBJ1-2; D possibly corresponds to TRBD1 (6 bases). Germline V gene lookup returns CDR1 MNHEY and CDR2 SVGAGI. The CDR3 sequence is 11 residues long. Between the trimmed V and J ends, which lost 6 bases and 8 bases, there was a span of 10 bases. The CDR3 protein is CASRRQGGYTF. The CDR3 DNA is TGTGCCAGCAGGCGGCAGGGGGGCTACACCTTC.

This chain links TRBV6-5 with TRBJ2-2, with 8 bases that match TRBD1. Germline-derived CDR1 and CDR2 are MNHEY and SVGAGI. This CDR3 spans 15 amino acids. J was trimmed by 3 bases and V by 2 bases; bases with no gene match: 2. The CDR3 bases are TGTGCCAGCAGTTACCTGGGACAGGACACCGGGGAGCTGTTTTTT. The encoded protein is CASSYLGQDTGELFF.

V usage is TRBV19 and J usage is TRBJ1-2; D remains ambiguous. The germline V gene encodes CDR1 LNHDA and CDR2 SQIVND (reference sequence). Trimming stripped 3 bases from V and 2 bases from J, with 4 bases between. The CDR3 consists of 12 residues. CDR3 amino acids: CASSIQNYGYTF. The CDR3 DNA reads TGTGCCAGTAGTATCCAGAACTATGGCTACACCTTC. The full variable domain, rest sourced from reference TRBV19 and TRBJ1-2, is DGGITQSPKYLFRKEGQNVTLSCEQNLNHDAMYWYRQDPGQGLRLIYYSQIVNDFQKGDIAEGYSVSREKKESFPLTVTSAQKNPTAFYLCASSIQNYGYTFGSGTRLTVV.

The chain has TRBV5-5 and TRBJ1-6, with D uncertain. This CDR3 region has 11 residues. V shed 1 base and J shed 9 bases, with 2 bases lying between them. Germline CDR1 SGHKS, CDR2 YYEKEE (reference sequence). CDR3 sequence reads: CASSLRSPLHF. The DNA for the CDR3 is TGTGCCAGCAGCTTGCGTTCACCCCTCCACTTT.

The rearrangement links TRBV9 to TRBJ1-1; a weak D match, TRBD1 (5 bases). The CDR3 extends over 12 amino acids. V dropped 5 bases and J dropped 1 base, with 6 bases sitting between them. Germline CDR1 and CDR2: SGDLS and YYNGEE. CDR3: CASSGGNTEAFF. The CDR3 DNA follows: TGTGCCAGCAGTGGGGGGAACACTGAAGCTTTCTTT.

This chain links TRBV9 with TRBJ1-6; D is unresolved. This CDR3 spans 15 amino acids. Trimming left V 1 base short and J 3 bases short, with 8 bases between. Germline V lookup: CDR1 SGDLS, CDR2 YYNGEE. The CDR3 nucleotides are TGTGCCAGCAGCGTAAGGAGGGACTATAATTCACCCCTCCACTTT. Protein sequence: CASSVRRDYNSPLHF.

This rearrangement joins TRBV15 to TRBJ1-1; TRBD1 might be the D (6 bases). V was trimmed by 1 base and J by 3 bases, leaving 15 bases between them. CDR1 and CDR2 from the germline V gene are LNHNV and YYDKDF (reference sequence). The CDR3 is 16 residues long. The CDR3 DNA reads as TGTGCCACCAGCAGAGGTCCAGGGGACTCGGACACTGAAGCTTTCTTT. The encoded protein is CATSRGPGDSDTEAFF.

The V call is TRBV11-2, the J call TRBJ2-1, with TRBD2 identical over 11 bases. Germline CDR1 SGHAT, CDR2 FQNNGV. V trimming: 2 bases; J trimming: 10 bases; junction bases outside the gene matches: 10. CDR3 length equals 16 residues. CDR3 region: CASSLQGSGRAWEQFF. The DNA for the CDR3 is TGTGCCAGCAGCTTACAGGGTAGCGGGAGGGCCTGGGAGCAGTTCTTC.

The rearrangement links TRBV11-1 to TRBJ2-1; 9 bases are a match to TRBD1. CDR1 is SGHAT and CDR2 is FQDESV in the germline V gene (reference sequence). CDR3 length: 16 amino acids. The J segment lost 7 bases and the V segment lost 5 bases, leaving 12 bases of the junction unmatched. The CDR3 DNA reads TGTGCCAGCAGCCGGGAAGGACAGGGGAAATTTAATGAGCAGTTCTTC. This encodes CASSREGQGKFNEQFF.

This sequence joins TRBV18 and TRBJ2-7, with D maybe TRBD2 (6 bases). The CDR3 length is 17 residues. Germline-derived CDR1 and CDR2 are KGHSH and LQKENI. V was trimmed by 3 bases and J by 3 bases, leaving 21 bases between them. This CDR3 reads CASSPFFRRDSGYEQYF. The CDR3 DNA sequence: TGTGCCAGCTCACCCTTTTTTCGGCGGGACTCAGGCTACGAGCAGTACTTC.

As regards this clone: One end of the junction is discordant with germline, which a read error may explain. CDR3 sequence: CVSSFGDASDANYGYTF. The DNA for the CDR3 is TGTGTCAGCAGTTTCGGGGACGCATCCGACGCTAACTATGGCTACACCTTC. The chain is built from TRBV28 and TRBJ1-2, with D possibly matching TRBD1 (5 bases). The CDR3 covers 17 residues. Germline values: CDR1 MDHEN, CDR2 SYDVKM.

The chain employs TRBV18 and TRBJ1-1; D gene ambiguous. V lost 3 bases and J lost 1, with 9 bases in between. Germline assignment: CDR1 KGHSH and CDR2 LQKENI. The CDR3 is 14 residues long. Here the CDR3 reads CASSPPVGNTEAFF. In nucleotides, the CDR3 is TGTGCCAGCTCACCCCCAGTGGGGAACACTGAAGCTTTCTTT.

The chain couples TRBV19 to TRBJ1-5, with D possibly matching TRBD1 (6 bases). There are 14 residues in the CDR3. With 1 base removed from V and 6 bases from J, the gap between germline ends came to 10 bases. Per germline, CDR1 LNHDA and CDR2 SQIVND (reference sequence). Written as DNA, the CDR3 is TGTGCCAGTAGTATAGGAGGGGGGGGTCAGCCCCAGCATTTT. Translation gives CASSIGGGGQPQHF. The whole variable domain, remainder taken from reference TRBV19 and TRBJ1-5, is DGGITQSPKYLFRKEGQNVTLSCEQNLNHDAMYWYRQDPGQGLRLIYYSQIVNDFQKGDIAEGYSVSREKKESFPLTVTSAQKNPTAFYLCASSIGGGGQPQHFGDGTRLSIL.

The chain combines TRBV24-1 with TRBJ2-1, with D tentatively TRBD1 or TRBD2 (5 bases each). The CDR3 totals 15 residues. The ends were cut back, 3 bases at V and 6 bases at J, with 14 bases in the middle. Germline CDR1 and CDR2: KGHDR and SFDVKD. CDR3: CATSDERGIGNEQFF. For the CDR3, the DNA is TGTGCCACCAGTGATGAGAGGGGAATAGGCAATGAGCAGTTCTTC.

The J gene is TRBJ2-7, the V gene TRBV11-1, with 7 bases identical to TRBD1. The germline CDR1 and CDR2 sequences are SGHAT and FQDESV (reference sequence). This CDR3 contains 14 residues. Trimming at V came to 0 bases and at J to 6 bases, leaving 5 bases not matched to a gene. This CDR3 reads CASSLAGQMGEQYF. CDR3 nucleotides: TGTGCCAGCAGCTTAGCGGGACAGATGGGCGAGCAGTACTTC.

The V call is TRBV30, the J call TRBJ2-7, with 10 positions matching TRBD2. CDR1 and CDR2 from the germline V gene are GTSNPN and SVGIG (reference sequence). V dropped 5 bases and J dropped 2; count of bases not matched to a gene: 6. The CDR3 is made up of 14 amino acids. CDR3 nucleotide sequence: TGTGCCTGGGGGATAGCGGGAGGACCCTACGAGCAGTACTTC. Protein: CAWGIAGGPYEQYF.

This clone was seen once. The rearrangement links TRBV7-2 to TRBJ1-5, with D perhaps matching TRBD1 (5 bases). The germline V gene encodes CDR1 SGHTA and CDR2 FQGNSA. Trimming shortened V by 5 bases and J by 1 base, and 12 bases separated the two germline ends. CDR3 length equals 15 residues. CDR3 nucleotides: TGTGCCAGCAGCCCCTTCGGGGCCAGCAATCAGCCCCAGCATTTT. It encodes CASSPFGASNQPQHF.

The chain couples TRBV6-5 to TRBJ1-1; D is unresolved. Trimming cost V 5 bases and J 0 bases, with 7 bases left between them. CDR1 MNHEY and CDR2 SVGAGI come from the germline V gene. This CDR3 spans 13 amino acids. The CDR3 DNA reads TGTGCCAGCAGTCGGACCGTGAACACTGAAGCTTTCTTT. It is translated as CASSRTVNTEAFF.

The chain recombines TRBV18 with TRBJ2-7; weak D call: TRBD2 (6 bases). The CDR3 runs 14 residues. Trimming removed 4 bases from V and 3 bases from J, with 13 bases in between. The germline V gene has CDR1 KGHSH and CDR2 LQKENI. The CDR3 reads CASSLTGGIYEQYF. CDR3 DNA sequence: TGTGCCAGCTCACTTACCGGAGGGATCTACGAGCAGTACTTC.

The chain couples TRBV3-1 (or the pseudogene TRBV3-2) to TRBJ1-1, with a possible D match to TRBD1 (5 bases). The germline V gene encodes CDR1 LGHDT and CDR2 YNNKEL (reference sequence). V shed 6 bases and J shed 3 bases, with 11 bases lying between them. This CDR3 is 13 amino acids long. DNA of the CDR3: TGTGCCAGCAGGTACCAGGGTGACACTGAAGCTTTCTTT. This gives the protein CASRYQGDTEAFF.

The chain is built from TRBV28 and TRBJ2-5, with D perhaps matching TRBD2 (6 bases). Germline V CDR1 and CDR2: MDHEN, SYDVKM. V was cut by 4 bases and J by 1 base, with 16 bases left in between. This CDR3 contains 16 residues. CDR3 residues: CASSSSAGRSQETQYF. The CDR3 DNA is TGTGCCAGCAGTTCCTCCGCGGGGAGGTCCCAAGAGACCCAGTACTTC.